These 26 T cell receptor beta chains were all obtained from the same sample, sequenced in a study of OX40 agonist ivuxolimab in advanced cancers. Generated by immunoSEQ multiplex PCR, the TCRdb table keeps only in-frame clones and is missing some. The repertoire has some 41,000 clones, 86% of them found once; the top ten carry around 2.4%. The sample was CD4+ or CD8+ T cells sorted from blood, taken in a trial of the OX40 agonist ivuxolimab. The receptors come from an adult with an advanced solid tumor such as melanoma, head and neck, liver or kidney cancer.

The gene calls are TRBV7-2 and TRBJ2-5; perhaps D is TRBD1 or TRBD2 (6 bases each). The CDR3 extends over 16 amino acids. V was cut by 1 base and J by 2 bases, with 14 bases left in between. CDR1 is SGHTA, CDR2 FQGNSA, per germline. The DNA of the CDR3 is TGTGCCAGCAGCTTAGATTCGGGGGCCGGTCAAGAGACCCAGTACTTC. Encoded protein: CASSLDSGAGQETQYF.

The chain carries TRBV29-1 and TRBJ1-6; D gene ambiguous. The CDR3 contains 14 residues. V was pared by 5 bases and J by 0 bases, with 8 bases between. Per the germline V gene, CDR1 is SQVTM and CDR2 is ANQGSEA. For the CDR3, the DNA is TGCAGCGTTAACAGCCGCTCCTATAATTCACCCCTCCACTTT. The encoded protein is CSVNSRSYNSPLHF.

The chain links TRBV6-6 to TRBJ2-3; possibly TRBD1 or TRBD2 for D (5 bases each). The CDR3 length is 15 residues. V gave up 5 bases and J gave up 0 bases, with 12 bases separating them. Germline V gene sequence: CDR1 MNHNY, CDR2 SVGAGI (reference sequence). The CDR3 loop reads CASSRPGTSTDTQYF. The DNA of the CDR3 is TGTGCCAGCAGTAGGCCGGGGACCAGCACAGATACGCAGTATTTT.

The rearrangement joins TRBV7-9 to TRBJ1-5; weak D call: TRBD1 (6 bases). Germline V gene lookup returns CDR1 SEHNR and CDR2 FQNEAQ (reference sequence). V was cut by 5 bases and J by 1 base, with 18 bases left in between. The CDR3 totals 17 residues. In nucleotides, the CDR3 is TGTGCCAGCAGCCAAGATAAGGACAGCCTAAGCAATCAGCCCCAGCATTTT. Translated: CASSQDKDSLSNQPQHF.

The chain carries TRBV11-3 and TRBJ2-2; perhaps D is TRBD1 or TRBD2 (5 bases each). Trimming shortened V by 2 bases and J by 3 bases, and 10 bases separated the two germline ends. Germline values: CDR1 SGHNT, CDR2 YENEEA. The CDR3 covers 15 residues. The CDR3: CASSLRGADTGELFF. Here the CDR3 DNA reads TGTGCCAGCAGCTTAAGAGGGGCTGACACCGGGGAGCTGTTTTTT.

The chain has TRBV11-2 and TRBJ1-1; TRBD1 agrees at 11 bases. Germline trimming cut 5 bases from V and 4 bases from J; bases unmatched to any gene: 0. This CDR3 has 13 residues. Germline V gene data show CDR1 as SGHAT and CDR2 as FQNNGV. The DNA of the CDR3 is TGTGCCAGCAGCGGGACAGGGGGCACTGAAGCTTTCTTT. As protein: CASSGTGGTEAFF.

This clone came up once. The CDR3 region has the DNA TGCGCCAGCAGCCAAGTGTCGGGCTATGGCTACACCTTC. Protein sequence: CASSQVSGYGYTF. The chain has TRBV4-1 and TRBJ1-2; no reliable D call. The CDR3 extends over 13 amino acids. The germline V gene encodes CDR1 MGHRA and CDR2 YSYEKL. V lost 1 base to trimming and J lost 4 bases, with 7 bases between them.

V is TRBV19 and J is TRBJ2-2, with no clear D. The CDR3 contains 14 residues. Trimming pared 10 bases from V and 0 bases from J, leaving 12 bases between. Germline V lookup: CDR1 LNHDA, CDR2 SQIVND (reference sequence). The CDR3 region has the DNA TGTGCCACCCCCGGCTTACCGAACACCGGGGAGCTGTTTTTT. It is translated as CATPGLPNTGELFF.

V gene TRBV4-2 combines with J gene TRBJ1-3; 7 bases map to TRBD1. The CDR3 sequence is 16 residues long. CDR1 LGHNA and CDR2 YNFKEQ come from the germline V gene. Germline trimming cut 1 base from V and 4 bases from J; bases unmatched to any gene: 7. This CDR3 is CASSQAPTGTGNTIYF. The CDR3 bases are TGTGCCAGCAGCCAAGCCCCGACAGGGACGGGAAACACCATATATTTT.

The chain has TRBV19 and TRBJ1-6, with D perhaps matching TRBD1 (5 bases). Per germline, CDR1 LNHDA and CDR2 SQIVND (reference sequence). V lost 0 bases and J 9 bases, leaving 12 bases between the germline ends. The CDR3 has 15 amino acids. The CDR3 here is CASSIEGVQGSPLHF. The CDR3 coding sequence is TGTGCCAGTAGTATAGAGGGGGTCCAGGGTTCACCCCTCCACTTT.

This clone was counted only a few times. Other DNA sequences in the same sample also yield this CDR3. CDR3 amino acids: CASSLGSGTQNTEAFF. In DNA, the CDR3 is TGCGCCAGCAGCTTGGGAAGTGGGACACAGAACACTGAAGCTTTCTTT. The rearrangement joins TRBV5-1 to TRBJ1-1; TRBD1 is a possible D gene (6 bases). The germline V gene encodes CDR1 SGHRS and CDR2 YFSETQ. CDR3 length: 16 amino acids. V lost 0 bases, J lost 1 base, and 13 bases lay in between. Based on the CDR3 plus reference TRBV5-1 and TRBJ1-1, the full variable domain is KAGVTQTPRYLIKTRGQQVTLSCSPISGHRSVSWYQQTPGQGLQFLFEYFSETQRNKGNFPGRFSGRQFSNSRSEMNVSTLELGDSALYLCASSLGSGTQNTEAFFGQGTRLTVV.

The count of this clone is one. The J gene is TRBJ1-3, the V gene TRBV6-5; a possible D gene is TRBD1 (5 bases). The CDR3 is made up of 14 amino acids. From germline, CDR1 is MNHEY and CDR2 SVGAGI. Trimming stripped 4 bases from V and 3 bases from J, with 10 bases between. CDR3 sequence: CASSSQTDGNTIYF. In nucleotides, the CDR3 is TGTGCCAGCAGTTCACAGACAGATGGAAACACCATATATTTT.

The V and J genes are TRBV6-6 and TRBJ1-2, with D perhaps matching TRBD1 (6 bases). Deletions cut 4 bases from V and 4 bases from J, with 13 bases between. This CDR3 spans 14 amino acids. In germline, CDR1 is MNHNY, CDR2 SVGAGI (reference sequence). The CDR3 is CASSLGGIGYGYTF. CDR3 DNA: TGTGCCAGCAGTTTAGGGGGGATCGGCTATGGCTACACCTTC.

Of note for this clone: This may come from a read error, since a much larger clone is one base off. Other DNA sequences in the same sample also yield this CDR3. V and J are TRBV6-6 and TRBJ2-1; no clear D. CDR1 and CDR2 (germline): MNHNY, SVGAGI (reference sequence). This CDR3 region has 12 residues. The V gene lost 5 bases and the J gene lost 2 bases, with 4 bases spanning the gap. The CDR3 here is CASSRPYNEQFF. DNA for the CDR3: TGTGCCAGCAGTCGACCCTACAATGAGCAGTTCTTC.

The chain uses TRBV5-1 and TRBJ2-5; D remains ambiguous. The V gene lost 0 bases and the J gene lost 2 bases, with 8 bases spanning the gap. This CDR3 has 14 amino acids. In germline, CDR1 is SGHRS, CDR2 YFSETQ. In nucleotides, the CDR3 is TGCGCCAGCAGCTTGGTGCCACCTCAAGAGACCCAGTACTTC. It translates to CASSLVPPQETQYF.

This chain joins TRBV30 and TRBJ1-1; no reliable D call. The germline CDR1 and CDR2 sequences are GTSNPN and SVGIG (reference sequence). The germline V and J ends were trimmed by 2 bases and 1 base, with 17 bases remaining between them. The CDR3 has 16 amino acids. CDR3 region: CAWSLRTWRSNTEAFF. The CDR3 coding sequence is TGTGCCTGGAGTCTTCGGACGTGGAGGTCGAACACTGAAGCTTTCTTT.

This clone was seen only once. The J gene is TRBJ2-7, the V gene TRBV5-4, with D possibly matching TRBD1 (6 bases). V shed 3 bases and J shed 6 bases, with 13 bases lying between them. Per germline, CDR1 SGHNT and CDR2 YYREEE (reference sequence). CDR3 size: 13 residues. The CDR3 region is CASSSTQGFEQYF. The CDR3 nucleotides read TGTGCCAGCAGCTCAACCCAGGGGTTCGAGCAGTACTTC.

This clone ranks as large. The chain joins TRBV5-5 to TRBJ1-2, with D perhaps matching TRBD1 (6 bases). Germline V lookup: CDR1 SGHKS, CDR2 YYEKEE (reference sequence). This CDR3 comprises 13 residues. V dropped 6 bases and J dropped 4 bases, with 13 bases sitting between them. The CDR3 bases are TGTGCCAGCACCCCCGGCAGGGGCTATGGCTACACCTTC. The encoded protein is CASTPGRGYGYTF.

The V gene is TRBV7-9, the J gene TRBJ1-2; D not certain. Per the germline V gene, CDR1 is SEHNR and CDR2 is FQNEAQ (reference sequence). With 1 base removed from V and 6 bases from J, the gap between germline ends came to 0 bases. The CDR3 sequence is 10 residues long. The CDR3 DNA reads TGTGCCAGCAGCTTAGATGGCTACACCTTC. This gives the protein CASSLDGYTF.

The J gene is TRBJ2-4, the V gene TRBV5-1; D not certain. Germline V CDR1 and CDR2: SGHRS, YFSETQ. V was cut by 4 bases and J by 1 base, with 15 bases left in between. The CDR3 sequence is 16 residues long. CDR3 region: CASSLAGTLAKNIQYF. CDR3 sequence (DNA): TGCGCCAGCAGCCTGGCCGGTACCCTGGCCAAAAACATTCAGTACTTC.

This chain uses TRBV11-2 with TRBJ1-1; a possible D gene is TRBD1 (6 bases). CDR1 is SGHAT and CDR2 is FQNNGV in the germline V gene. The CDR3 consists of 16 residues. Between the trimmed V and J ends, which lost 1 base and 4 bases, there was a span of 16 bases. This CDR3 reads CASSLGTDPRGTEAFF. The DNA for the CDR3 is TGTGCCAGCAGCTTAGGGACAGACCCAAGGGGCACTGAAGCTTTCTTT.

The V gene is TRBV18, the J gene TRBJ1-1; 7 nucleotides line up with TRBD1. The CDR3 loop spans 15 amino acids. The germline gives CDR1 KGHSH, CDR2 LQKENI. With 3 bases clipped from V and 1 base from J, the junction kept 5 bases outside the gene matches. CDR3 sequence reads: CASSPGQERNTEAFF. The CDR3 region has the DNA TGTGCCAGCTCACCCGGACAGGAGAGGAACACTGAAGCTTTCTTT.

This clone appeared a few times. The chain links TRBV5-1 to TRBJ1-5, with D uncertain. Per germline, CDR1 SGHRS and CDR2 YFSETQ. This CDR3 contains 15 residues. V lost 2 bases and J 1 base, leaving 10 bases between the germline ends. DNA of the CDR3: TGCGCCAGCAGCTTAACGGGGATGAGCAATCAGCCCCAGCATTTT. Protein sequence: CASSLTGMSNQPQHF.

The rearrangement joins TRBV23-1 to TRBJ2-1; no definite D call. TRBV23-1 is known as an ORF, though its function is uncertain. The CDR3 sequence is 18 residues long. Trimming removed 2 bases at V and 0 bases at J, with 17 bases between. CDR3 sequence reads: CASSQIPAPESSYNEQFF. The DNA for the CDR3 is TGCGCCAGCAGTCAAATCCCGGCCCCGGAAAGCTCCTACAATGAGCAGTTCTTC.

CDR3 loop: CASSPPSEPDTQYF. The CDR3 DNA follows: TGCGCCAGCAGCCCCCCTTCGGAGCCAGATACGCAGTATTTT. This sequence joins TRBV5-1 and TRBJ2-3, with D unresolved. The V end lost 4 bases, the J end lost 4 bases, and 13 bases lay between the germline ends. The CDR3 is 14 amino acids. Germline assignment: CDR1 SGHRS and CDR2 YFSETQ.

This chain links TRBV18 with TRBJ1-6; D is unresolved. The CDR3 is 17 amino acids. Germline assignment: CDR1 KGHSH and CDR2 LQKENI. Trimming took off 3 bases at V and 0 bases at J, with 12 bases between the two ends. The CDR3 reads CASSPSPTSSYNSPLHF. The CDR3 DNA is TGTGCCAGCTCACCGTCCCCTACCAGCTCCTATAATTCACCCCTCCACTTT.